This T cell receptor beta chain was sequenced during a study of T cell repertoires in ileal Crohn's disease. Study context: M0 samples are biopsies from inflamed ileum in the resection specimen.

TCRdb's copy holds only in-frame clones and misses some; the assay was immunoSEQ multiplex PCR. The repertoire holds approximately 15,000 clones, 76% seen once, with roughly 4% in the top ten. Study findings and constraints: All patients with clonality above 26.8% had endoscopic recurrence.

The CDR3 contains 15 residues. CDR1 and CDR2 from the germline V gene are MNHNY and SVGAGI (reference sequence). Trimming pared 3 bases from V and 6 bases from J, leaving 15 bases between. A single count supports this clone. What it binds is unknown. Noted time point: inflamed ileum from the surgical specimen. The TCR comes from an adult with Crohn's disease. Sequenced: ileal tissue. This chain links TRBV6-6 with TRBJ2-1; tentatively, D is TRBD1 (6 bases). The CDR3 coding sequence is TGTGCCAGCAGTTATTACTCCGGGACACGCAATGAGCAGTTCTTC. Translated, it gives CASSYYSGTRNEQFF.